This record looks at one T cell receptor (beta chain) sequence and its context. The data derive from a study of blood T cell repertoires in COVID-19. Study overall: The United States, Italy and Spain provided the acute and convalescent COVID-19 samples. PBMCs, B-cell-depleted T cells, or T cells provided the cDNA or gDNA that made up the material.

Seattle's enrolled individuals joined amid active infection and were then monitored longitudinally. The CDR3 has 15 amino acids. V gave up 5 bases and J gave up 4 bases; unmatched junction bases: 10. Germline CDR1 SGHTA, CDR2 FQGNSA. In the original analysis: Estimation of nucleated cell counts relied on the amplification of reference gene primers. Some clones are missing from TCRdb's copy, which holds only in-frame ones; the method was immunoSEQ multiplex PCR. V and J calls and clone size are given by that table; D and trimming were obtained from the DNA. The sample consists of tens of thousands of clones, 80% to 90% of them appearing once.

The sequenced material came from peripheral blood. The genes are TRBV7-2 and TRBJ2-7, with 8 bases matching TRBD2. The TCR sequence derives from a woman aged 55-75 years with COVID-19, enrolled during active disease. The CDR3 spells CASSPWGSGAYEQYF. The CDR3 DNA sequence: TGTGCCAGCAGCCCATGGGGTAGCGGGGCTTACGAGCAGTACTTC. Based on the CDR3 plus reference TRBV7-2 and TRBJ2-7, the full variable domain is GAGVSQSPSNKVTEKGKDVELRCDPISGHTALYWYRQSLGQGLEFLIYFQGNSAPDKSGLPSDRFSAERTGGSVSTLTIQRTQQEDSAVYLCASSPWGSGAYEQYFGPGTRLTVT.